The 10 T cell receptor beta chains listed next were all sequenced from one sample in a study of CD8 T cells in Susac syndrome. Random hexamers served to reverse transcribe about 0.5 to 1 ug RNA. TCRdb reprocessed the immunoSEQ multiplex PCR reads with MiXCR, giving one entry per CDR3 protein. The sample has approximately 120,000 distinct CDR3 sequences, over 85% seen once. Sequenced: CD8+ T cells from PBMCs. All receptors derive from a human donor with multiple sclerosis.

The V gene is TRBV19, the J gene TRBJ1-1; TRBD1 aligns across 7 bases. The germline V gene encodes CDR1 LNHDA and CDR2 SQIVND (reference sequence). V lost 3 bases, J lost 6 bases, and 1 base stayed unmatched. The CDR3 consists of 12 residues. The CDR3 coding sequence is TGTGCCAGTAGTATGGGACAGTCTGAAGCTTTCTTT. It specifies CASSMGQSEAFF.

The chain recombines TRBV3-1 with TRBJ2-7; D is undetermined. CDR1 and CDR2 from the germline V gene are LGHDT and YNNKEL (reference sequence). Trimming cost V 3 bases and J 0 bases, with 9 bases left between them. CDR3 length equals 14 residues. The DNA of the CDR3 is TGTGCCAGCAGCCAGGGTCCAGGCTCCTACGAGCAGTACGTC. It encodes CASSQGPGSYEQYV.

This rearrangement joins TRBV6-2 or TRBV6-3 to TRBJ2-7; no definite D call. Germline values: CDR1 MNHEY, CDR2 SVGEGT. This CDR3 has 11 residues. Trimming took 2 bases from V and 2 from J, leaving 1 base between them. The CDR3 region is CASSYPYEQYF. DNA for the CDR3: TGTGCCAGCAGTTACCCCTACGAGCAGTACTTC.

The J gene is TRBJ2-7, the V gene TRBV29-1; D may match TRBD1 or TRBD2 (6 bases each). This CDR3 has 12 residues. V lost 6 bases to trimming and J lost 5 bases, with 14 bases between them. Per the germline V gene, CDR1 is SQVTM and CDR2 is ANQGSEA. The CDR3: CSVGWGADEQYF. In DNA, the CDR3 is TGCAGCGTCGGGTGGGGGGCCGACGAGCAGTACTTC.

The genes are TRBV9 and TRBJ2-7; possible D gene TRBD1, 5 bases. Per the germline V gene, CDR1 is SGDLS and CDR2 is YYNGEE. V shed 0 bases and J shed 1 base, with 11 bases lying between them. The CDR3 has 15 residues. The CDR3, as DNA: TGTGCCAGCAGCGTAGCCCCAGACAGATCCTACGAGCAGTACTTC. This codes for CASSVAPDRSYEQYF.

The chain has TRBV4-1 and TRBJ1-4; a possible D gene is TRBD1 (5 bases). V was cut by 1 base and J by 8 bases, with 8 bases left in between. The CDR3 contains 13 residues. Per the germline V gene, CDR1 is MGHRA and CDR2 is YSYEKL. The CDR3 nucleotides are TGCGCCAGCAGCCAAGCCCAGGGAGAAAAACTGTTTTTT. Amino acid sequence: CASSQAQGEKLFF.

The chain uses TRBV14 and TRBJ2-7; D not resolved. CDR1 is SGHDN, CDR2 FVKESK, per germline. V lost 4 bases and J lost 2, with 12 bases in between. This CDR3 has 14 residues. Here the CDR3 reads CASSPLPIPYEQYV. As DNA, the CDR3 is TGTGCCAGCAGCCCACTCCCCATACCCTACGAGCAGTACGTC.

The V and J genes are TRBV7-8 and TRBJ2-7; D call uncertain. CDR1 is SGHVS, CDR2 FQNEAQ, per germline. Trimming removed 1 base at V and 6 bases at J, with 10 bases between. This CDR3 contains 13 residues. The DNA of the CDR3 is TGTGCCAGCAGCTTAGATGTAGCTGGCGAGCAGTACGTC. Encoded protein: CASSLDVAGEQYV.

The chain carries TRBV29-1 and TRBJ1-3; TRBD1 might be the D (6 bases). The V gene's germline CDR1 is SQVTM and CDR2 ANQGSEA. The CDR3 sequence is 14 residues long. V lost 3 bases and J lost 6, with 15 bases in between. The CDR3 here is CSVDRGLEENTIYF. CDR3 coding DNA: TGCAGCGTTGACCGGGGGCTTGAGGAAAACACCATATATTTT.

The V gene is TRBV6-1, the J gene TRBJ2-7; D gene unclear. The germline CDR1 and CDR2 sequences are MNHNS and SASEGT. This CDR3 region has 13 residues. V lost 2 bases, J lost 1 base, and 6 bases lay in between. Written as DNA, the CDR3 is TGTGCCAGCAGTGAATGGGCGTCCTACGAGCAGTACTTC. Its protein product is CASSEWASYEQYF.